This paragraph reports one T cell receptor beta chain. The source of the sample is a study of CD8 T cells in Susac syndrome. CD8+ and CD4+ T cells from blood underwent TCR beta sequencing. Controls were age- and sex-matched healthy donors. It was negative isolation that provided the CD8+ and CD4+ T cells, whereas TEMRA cells were enriched by FACS. Germline V gene data show CDR1 as SGHNT and CDR2 as YYREEE (reference sequence). With 4 bases clipped from V and 1 base from J, the junction kept 3 bases outside the gene matches. This CDR3 has 16 amino acids. cDNA came from approximately 0.5 to 1 ug RNA primed by random hexamers. By means of immunoSEQ multiplex PCR, TCR beta CDR3 spanning 54 Vbeta and 13 Jbeta underwent amplification. A single record per CDR3 protein comes from TCRdb applying MiXCR to the immunoSEQ multiplex PCR reads. The sample lists some 120,000 distinct CDR3 sequences; around 90% were seen once.

The origin of this receptor is a human donor in good health. V gene TRBV5-4 combines with J gene TRBJ2-2; 11 bases fit TRBD2. The sample consisted of CD4+ T cells from PBMCs. CDR3 amino acids: CASSGGLAGNTGELFF. DNA of the CDR3: TGTGCCAGCAGCGGTGGACTAGCGGGGAACACCGGGGAGCTGTTTTTT.